This TCR beta chain was recovered during a study of shared clonotypes between healthy human individuals (dated by TCRdb to about 2020). Study-wide context: Two women and a few men aged 18 to 49 years were included in the cohort. Leukapheresis yielded between about 0.94 and 8.9 billion PBMCs per donor. To estimate repertoire size and how much clonotype sharing occurs between individuals, the study deeply sequenced the blood TCR repertoires of several healthy adults. Libraries were prepared and TCR repertoires were sequenced by different laboratories using diverse techniques, in order to increase sequencing depth and limit assay-specific biases. For each donor, CD4 naive and CD4 memory were each given three plates, CD8 naive was given two plates, and CD8 memory was given one plate. Here is what the overall study found, with its caveats: Rarefaction of sorted-subset datasets indicated incomplete sequencing despite the large sequencing depth. Compared with non-shared clonotypes, clonotypes shared by all four sorted-subset donors had higher generation probabilities. Estimated clonotype richness was generally larger for naive than for memory subsets. About 4.5% of naive CD4, roughly 3.5% of naive CD8, 2% to 2.5% of memory CD4, and approximately 0.4% of memory CD8 clonotypes were shared across several donors. Because the study included only a small number of donors, the genetic and exposure-history diversity represented was limited. Sampling was limited to blood, and TCR repertoires in tissue likely differ from TCR repertoires in blood. Pairwise subsampling led to the expectation that sequencing depth would affect the degree of clonotype sharing among donors.

The donors were healthy, HIV-negative adults who had no recently reported acute infections or vaccinations. All donors were Caucasian adults living in Nashville, Tennessee, USA. CD4+ T cells were enriched by magnetic negative selection, after which naive cells were positively selected on CD45RA and the negative fraction was taken as the memory subset. After blood collection by leukapheresis, PBMCs were isolated using Ficoll-Histopaque density gradient centrifugation and then cryopreserved in the vapor phase of liquid nitrogen. Purity and quantity of every magnetically sorted T cell population were checked by analytical flow cytometry. Each sorted fraction had its genomic DNA isolated and then quantified by UV absorbance on a Nanodrop 2000c. Using the deep immunoSEQ assay, multiplex PCR amplified TCR CDR3 regions from genomic DNA. Extracted genomic DNA from each cell subset was spread evenly across all wells of several immunoSEQ 96-well plates, with each plate serving as a replicate. For sorted subsets, roughly 200 ng genomic DNA, equal to tens of thousands of T cell genomes, was loaded into each replicate PCR. Purified libraries were measured with a Qubit 3.0 fluorometer, size-checked on a Bioanalyzer 2100, and measured again with the KAPA Library Quantification kit. Every immunoSEQ 96-well plate was sequenced on a dedicated single-read 150-cycle Illumina NextSeq 550 flow cell. The published analysis was carried out like this. Because only junctional sequences without quality scores were contained in the immunoSEQ output, filtering matching that applied to full-length reads could not be performed. Sequences were annotated with PyIR, a Python wrapper for IgBLAST v1.9, and V/J genes and CDR3 were assigned using IMGT germline references. Reads were removed for weak V/J assignments (E-value above 1e-6), missing CDR3, stop codons, out-of-frame junctions, or ambiguous translated residues. A V3J clonotype was defined by an identical inferred V gene, J gene, and CDR3 amino acid sequence. Percentage overlap between repertoires was calculated by dividing the number of shared unique clonotypes by the size of the smaller repertoire. Repertoire richness was assessed with RTK rarefaction, the Chao1 estimator, and Recon v2.1 estimates of unobserved clonotypes. Generation probabilities for all TCRbeta clonotypes obtained by the gDNA method from a handful of donors were computed using OLGA. TCRdb took this table from immuneACCESS and kept in-frame rearrangements with V and J called. Such tables lack part of the clones; where checked against another copy, unresolved V genes explain under half of the gap, and the rest is unexplained. V and J calls and clone size come straight from that table; D and trimming were deduced from the DNA. In all, the sample holds roughly 2.4 million clones, and under 97% of those were seen once. The ten biggest clones cover roughly 0.13% of the sample.

The junction carries 7 bases between V and J, which are trimmed by 0 bases and 5 bases respectively. The germline V gene provides CDR1 MNHEY and CDR2 SVGAGI. Reading from cysteine to phenylalanine, the CDR3 counts 13 amino acids. Only the CDR3 part of the read is kept: 39 bases, read in frame from the first base. Turning to this clone: Its antigen remains unidentified. No qualities accompany the bases; no much larger clone lies one base away.

The sequence joins TRBV6-5 to TRBJ2-5; no confident D gene assignment can be made. The sequence was obtained from a man between 18 and 35 years old in good health. The sample comprised naive CD4+ T cells sorted from blood. The cell subset or site label corresponds to: CD45RA+ positively selected. The CDR3 reads as follows: CASSYSMVETQYF. The DNA is as follows: TGTGCCAGCAGTTACTCGATGGTGGAGACCCAGTACTTC.